The clone carrying this T cell receptor (beta chain) was found a few times. Its antigen is undetermined. The data were obtained in a study of T-cell memory formation after mild COVID-19. As for the study in general: Clusters of TCRs were largely donor specific. Study findings and constraints: Memory cells collected pre-infection included some clones that later responded, suggesting cross-reactive memory joined.

UMIs and sample barcodes were carried by the TCR alpha and TCR beta cDNA libraries that 5'RACE produced using constant-segment primers. TCRdb redid the calling of the 5' RACE reads with MiXCR, one entry per CDR3 protein. The table has hundreds of thousands of distinct CDR3 sequences, roughly 21% seen once. The CDR3 has 15 amino acids. V was cut by 0 bases and J by 0 bases, with 9 bases left in between. The germline V gene has CDR1 SGHRS and CDR2 YFSETQ. The chain has TRBV5-1 and TRBJ1-1; D gene uncertain. Source material: PBMCs or a T cell subset sorted from them (not recorded which). The receptor was isolated from a young man who had mild COVID-19 (a few samples of this study predate the infection). Cell type and time point are not known. CDR3 loop: CASSLGAVLNTEAFF. The DNA for the CDR3 is TGCGCCAGCAGCTTGGGAGCCGTCTTGAACACTGAAGCTTTCTTT.